This TCR delta chain was captured in a study of gamma-delta T cells after stem cell transplantation. V shed 4 bases and J shed 3 bases, with 30 bases lying between them. The CDR3 is 18 amino acids. Looked up from germline, CDR1 is TVYSNPD and CDR2 is GDNSRS (reference sequence). TCRdb fed the RT-PCR reads into CATT to redo clone calling. Of 10,000 to 13,000 delta-chain clones listed, under 45% are singletons. This receptor was obtained from a human donor. It is not recorded whose cells these are; they may come from a transplant donor. This sequence joins TRDV3 and TRDJ1; TRDD3 might be the D (6 bases). Sequenced: gamma-delta T cells. CDR3 sequence reads: CACNSFWVIRGEADKLIF. The CDR3 region has the DNA TGTGCCTGTAATTCGTTTTGGGTGATACGCGGGGAGGCCGATAAACTCATCTTT.